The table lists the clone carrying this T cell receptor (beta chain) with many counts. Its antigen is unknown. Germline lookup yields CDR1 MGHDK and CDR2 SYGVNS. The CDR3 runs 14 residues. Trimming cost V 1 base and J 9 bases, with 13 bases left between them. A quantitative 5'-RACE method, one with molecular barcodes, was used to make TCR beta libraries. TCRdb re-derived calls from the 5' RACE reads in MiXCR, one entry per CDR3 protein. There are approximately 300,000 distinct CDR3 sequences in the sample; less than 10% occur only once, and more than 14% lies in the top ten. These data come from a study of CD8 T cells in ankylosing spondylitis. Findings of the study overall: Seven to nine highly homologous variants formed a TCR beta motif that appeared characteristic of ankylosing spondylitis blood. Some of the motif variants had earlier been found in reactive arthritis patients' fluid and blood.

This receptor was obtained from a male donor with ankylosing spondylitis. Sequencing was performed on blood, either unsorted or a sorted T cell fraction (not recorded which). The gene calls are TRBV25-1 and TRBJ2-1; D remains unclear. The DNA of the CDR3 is TGTGCCAGCAGTGAATTGAGGCAGACCCGTGAGCAGTTCTTC. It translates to CASSELRQTREQFF. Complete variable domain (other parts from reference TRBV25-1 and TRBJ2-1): EADIYQTPRYLVIGTGKKITLECSQTMGHDKMYWYQQDPGMELHLIHYSYGVNSTEKGDLSSESTVSRIRTEHFPLTLESARPSHTSQYLCASSELRQTREQFFGPGTRLTVL.